One and the same sample provided the 22 T cell receptor beta chains below, sequenced in a study of blood T cell repertoires in COVID-19. Assay used: immunoSEQ multiplex PCR; TCRdb lists only in-frame clones, some missing. The sample includes 150,000 to 200,000 clones, 85% to 90% of them seen just once. Material for sequencing was peripheral blood. The receptors originated from a woman aged 60-75 years with COVID-19, enrolled during active disease.

This clone was detected only once. The rearrangement joins TRBV6-6 to TRBJ2-7, with D maybe TRBD1 (6 bases). This CDR3 comprises 15 residues. V was pared by 0 bases and J by 0 bases, with 9 bases between. Germline V gene sequence: CDR1 MNHNY, CDR2 SVGAGI (reference sequence). CDR3 in DNA: TGTGCCAGCAGTTACTCGGGACAAAGCTCCTACGAGCAGTACTTC. Protein: CASSYSGQSSYEQYF.

This clone has only a few counts. This chain joins TRBV20-1 and TRBJ1-2; D remains ambiguous. Germline values: CDR1 DFQATT, CDR2 SNEGSKA (reference sequence). This CDR3 has 11 residues. Trimming took off 3 bases at V and 5 bases at J, with 7 bases between the two ends. CDR3 sequence reads: CSASTVYGYTF. Written as DNA, the CDR3 is TGCAGTGCTAGCACAGTTTATGGCTACACCTTC.

This chain links TRBV27 with TRBJ1-6; 8 bases agree with TRBD1. Per the germline V gene, CDR1 is MNHEY and CDR2 is SMNVEV (reference sequence). V shed 4 bases and J 11 bases; nucleotides not matched to a gene: 4. The CDR3 has 13 residues. Here the CDR3 DNA reads TGTGCCAGCAGTTCCACAGGGGGGCCACCCCTCCACTTT. This sequence encodes CASSSTGGPPLHF.

This chain uses TRBV10-3 with TRBJ1-1, with D possibly matching TRBD1 (5 bases). V lost 5 bases and J lost 5, with 9 bases in between. The CDR3 runs to 12 residues. Germline V lookup: CDR1 ENHRY, CDR2 SYGVKD. The CDR3 here is CAISSGGTEAFF. The DNA of the CDR3 is TGTGCCATCAGTTCCGGGGGGACTGAAGCTTTCTTT.

The CDR3 DNA is TGTGCCAGCAGCTTAGGTCGGGGGGAGGCTGAAGCTTTCTTT. Protein: CASSLGRGEAEAFF. The V call is TRBV11-2, the J call TRBJ1-1; TRBD1 is a possible D gene (5 bases). V was cut by 1 base and J by 6 bases, with 12 bases left in between. CDR3 length: 14 residues. Germline CDR1 reads SGHAT; CDR2 reads FQNNGV.

The genes are TRBV2 and TRBJ1-4, with 7 positions matching TRBD1. CDR1 and CDR2 (germline): SNHLY, FYNNEI. There are 14 residues in the CDR3. With 10 bases clipped from V and 4 bases from J, the junction kept 9 bases outside the gene matches. CDR3 protein: CATQGGRVNEKLFF. The DNA for the CDR3 is TGTGCCACACAAGGGGGCAGGGTTAATGAAAAACTGTTTTTT. Full variable domain (missing parts from reference TRBV2 and TRBJ1-4): EPEVTQTPSHQVTQMGQEVILRCVPISNHLYFYWYRQILGQKVEFLVSFYNNEISEKSEIFDDQFSVERPDGSNFTLKIRSTKLEDSAMYFCATQGGRVNEKLFFGSGTQLSVL.

The J gene is TRBJ2-3, the V gene TRBV19; a weak D match, TRBD2 (6 bases). The CDR3 loop spans 13 amino acids. Germline V CDR1 and CDR2: LNHDA, SQIVND (reference sequence). V shed 6 bases and J shed 5 bases, with 12 bases lying between them. This CDR3 is CASSLDGGDTQYF. The CDR3 DNA follows: TGTGCCAGTAGCCTGGACGGGGGAGATACGCAGTATTTT. Drawing the rest from reference TRBV19 and TRBJ2-3, the complete variable domain is DGGITQSPKYLFRKEGQNVTLSCEQNLNHDAMYWYRQDPGQGLRLIYYSQIVNDFQKGDIAEGYSVSREKKESFPLTVTSAQKNPTAFYLCASSLDGGDTQYFGPGTRLTVL.

V gene TRBV3-1 (or the pseudogene TRBV3-2) combines with J gene TRBJ2-3; the D gene is possibly TRBD2 (7 bases). Trimming pared 1 base from V and 1 base from J, leaving 9 bases between. Germline values: CDR1 LGHDT, CDR2 YNNKEL (reference sequence). The CDR3 is made up of 15 amino acids. DNA of the CDR3: TGTGCCAGCAGCCAAGGGGGGGGCCGCACAGATACGCAGTATTTT. Translation: CASSQGGGRTDTQYF.

The rearrangement joins TRBV4-3 to TRBJ2-3; 11 bases line up with TRBD2. Losses at the gene ends were 0 bases for V and 4 bases for J; bases not matched to a gene: 3. Germline V lookup: CDR1 LGHNA, CDR2 YSLEER. The CDR3 consists of 16 residues. The CDR3 sequence is CASSQDTSGSADTQYF. CDR3 nucleotides: TGCGCCAGCAGCCAAGACACTAGCGGGAGCGCAGATACGCAGTATTTT.

The rearrangement uses TRBV3-1 (or the pseudogene TRBV3-2) and TRBJ1-2, with 8 bases that match TRBD1. From germline, CDR1 is LGHDT and CDR2 YNNKEL (reference sequence). The CDR3 has 14 residues. The ends lost 4 bases at V and 8 bases at J; junction bases unmatched: 9. The CDR3 protein is CASSPPGQVFGYTF. The CDR3 DNA follows: TGTGCCAGCAGCCCCCCGGGACAGGTCTTCGGCTACACCTTC.

The chain combines TRBV6-5 with TRBJ2-3, with D possibly TRBD1 on 6 matching bases. This CDR3 has 14 amino acids. The germline V and J ends were trimmed by 8 bases and 2 bases, with 14 bases remaining between them. The germline gives CDR1 MNHEY, CDR2 SVGAGI. CDR3 in DNA: TGTGCCAGCGACCCCGACAGGATCACAGATACGCAGTATTTT. It translates to CASDPDRITDTQYF.

The V call is TRBV19, the J call TRBJ1-5; 10 nucleotides match TRBD1. The V gene end was trimmed by 6 bases and the J gene end by 6 bases; junction bases not matched to a gene: 8. This CDR3 spans 15 amino acids. Germline CDR1 LNHDA, CDR2 SQIVND (reference sequence). The CDR3 nucleotides are TGTGCCAGTAGCTTGGACAGGGGGAAATTTCAGCCCCAGCATTTT. The encoded protein is CASSLDRGKFQPQHF.

V usage is TRBV5-1 and J usage is TRBJ2-7; TRBD2 is a possible D gene (5 bases). The CDR3 is made up of 14 amino acids. Trimming pared 5 bases from V and 0 bases from J, leaving 12 bases between. Germline-derived CDR1 and CDR2 are SGHRS and YFSETQ. Here the CDR3 reads CASSFQEVSYEQYF. The CDR3 DNA follows: TGCGCCAGCAGTTTCCAGGAGGTCTCCTACGAGCAGTACTTC. Full variable domain (remainder filled in from reference TRBV5-1 and TRBJ2-7): KAGVTQTPRYLIKTRGQQVTLSCSPISGHRSVSWYQQTPGQGLQFLFEYFSETQRNKGNFPGRFSGRQFSNSRSEMNVSTLELGDSALYLCASSFQEVSYEQYFGPGTRLTVT.

This clone has a single count. This chain joins TRBV28 and TRBJ2-5, with D possibly matching TRBD1 (6 bases). The CDR3 is made up of 15 amino acids. V dropped 6 bases and J dropped 1 base, with 15 bases sitting between them. The V gene's germline CDR1 is MDHEN and CDR2 SYDVKM. CDR3: CASSPEYRVQETQYF. For the CDR3, the DNA is TGTGCCAGCAGCCCCGAATACAGGGTCCAAGAGACCCAGTACTTC.

V gene TRBV5-6 combines with J gene TRBJ1-1; 8 bases match TRBD1. The CDR3 is 15 amino acids. The germline V gene encodes CDR1 SGHDT and CDR2 YYEEEE. The V segment lost 5 bases and the J segment 5 bases; nucleotides outside the gene matches: 11. CDR3 in amino acids: CASRVVDREGTEAFF. Written as DNA, the CDR3 is TGTGCCAGCAGGGTTGTGGACAGGGAGGGAACTGAAGCTTTCTTT.

The chain links TRBV7-8 to TRBJ2-5, with 8 nucleotides matching TRBD1. The CDR3 has 16 residues. The V gene end was trimmed by 5 bases and the J gene end by 5 bases; junction bases not matched to a gene: 13. Germline lookup yields CDR1 SGHVS and CDR2 FQNEAQ. The CDR3: CASSPLGQGIRETQYF. The CDR3 DNA follows: TGTGCCAGCAGCCCCTTAGGACAGGGTATCAGGGAGACCCAGTACTTC.

The chain carries TRBV6-5 and TRBJ1-1; D is possibly TRBD1 (6 bases). The CDR3 spans 11 residues. V lost 10 bases and J lost 3, with 9 bases in between. Per germline, CDR1 MNHEY and CDR2 SVGAGI. The CDR3 protein is CATTGYTEAFF. The CDR3 bases are TGTGCCACGACAGGATACACTGAAGCTTTCTTT.

The V call is TRBV6-2 or TRBV6-3, the J call TRBJ2-7; weak D call: TRBD2 (6 bases). Germline V gene sequence: CDR1 MNHEY, CDR2 SVGEGT. V lost 5 bases and J 9 bases, leaving 17 bases between the germline ends. There are 13 residues in the CDR3. CDR3 bases: TGTGCCAGCAGTCGGGACTCCCCGGCCGGGCAGTACTTC. Translation gives CASSRDSPAGQYF.

The chain has TRBV19 and TRBJ1-5; maybe TRBD1 (6 bases). V was clipped by 4 bases and J by 7 bases, with 17 bases between them. The length of the CDR3 is 15 residues. The V gene's germline CDR1 is LNHDA and CDR2 SQIVND (reference sequence). CDR3 amino acids: CASSTLGQQGQPQHF. The CDR3 DNA is TGTGCCAGTAGTACCCTCGGACAGCAGGGACAGCCCCAGCATTTT.

Here the CDR3 reads CASSMGLAGVRADTQYF. CDR3 coding DNA: TGTGCCAGCAGCATGGGACTAGCGGGCGTTCGGGCAGATACGCAGTATTTT. The V call is TRBV7-9, the J call TRBJ2-3; 12 nucleotides align to TRBD2. With 5 bases clipped from V and 4 bases from J, the junction kept 10 bases outside the gene matches. This CDR3 is 17 amino acids long. Germline V gives CDR1 SEHNR, CDR2 FQNEAQ (reference sequence).

This chain links TRBV19 with TRBJ1-4; D gene ambiguous. Trimming took 10 bases from V and 0 from J, leaving 12 bases between them. The CDR3 totals 14 residues. CDR1 is LNHDA, CDR2 SQIVND, per germline (reference sequence). The CDR3 here is CATRPGTTNEKLFF. CDR3 nucleotides: TGTGCCACCAGACCGGGGACAACTAATGAAAAACTGTTTTTT.

The chain recombines TRBV29-1 with TRBJ2-7, with 10 bases aligning to TRBD1. CDR1 is SQVTM and CDR2 is ANQGSEA in the germline V gene. The CDR3 spans 15 residues. V lost 4 bases and J lost 4; bases outside the gene matches: 10. CDR3 sequence (DNA): TGCAGCGTTGTCCCCCCGGACAGGGGGAGTTACGAGCAGTACTTC. Translating it yields CSVVPPDRGSYEQYF.